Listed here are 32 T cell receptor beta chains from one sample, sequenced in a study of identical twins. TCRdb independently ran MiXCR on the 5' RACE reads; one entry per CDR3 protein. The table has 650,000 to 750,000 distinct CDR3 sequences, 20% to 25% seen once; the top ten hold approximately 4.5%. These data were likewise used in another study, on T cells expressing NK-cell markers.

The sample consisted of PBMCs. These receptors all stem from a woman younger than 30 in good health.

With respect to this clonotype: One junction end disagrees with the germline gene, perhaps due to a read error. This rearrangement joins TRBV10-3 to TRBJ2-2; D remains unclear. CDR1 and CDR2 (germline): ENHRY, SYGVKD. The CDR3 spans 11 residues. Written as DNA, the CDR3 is TGTGCCATCAGTGACACCCGGGAGCTGTTTTTT. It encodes CAISDTRELFF.

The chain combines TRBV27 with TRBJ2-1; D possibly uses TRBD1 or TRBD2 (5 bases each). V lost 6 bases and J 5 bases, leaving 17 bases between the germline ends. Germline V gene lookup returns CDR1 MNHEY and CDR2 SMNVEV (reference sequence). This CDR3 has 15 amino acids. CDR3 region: CASSSIPGQNNEQFF. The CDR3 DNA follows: TGTGCCAGCAGCTCTATCCCGGGGCAGAACAATGAGCAGTTCTTC.

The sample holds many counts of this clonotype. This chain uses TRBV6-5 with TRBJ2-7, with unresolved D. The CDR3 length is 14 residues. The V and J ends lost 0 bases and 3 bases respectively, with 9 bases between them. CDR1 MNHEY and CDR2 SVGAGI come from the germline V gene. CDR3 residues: CASSYSSYYYEQYF. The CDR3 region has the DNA TGTGCCAGCAGTTACTCGAGCTATTACTACGAGCAGTACTTC.

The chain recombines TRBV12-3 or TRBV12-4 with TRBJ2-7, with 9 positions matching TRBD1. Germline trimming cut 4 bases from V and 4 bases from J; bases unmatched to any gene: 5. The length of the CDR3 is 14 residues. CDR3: CASSWDRVAYEQYF. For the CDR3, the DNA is TGTGCCAGCAGTTGGGACAGGGTGGCGTACGAGCAGTACTTC.

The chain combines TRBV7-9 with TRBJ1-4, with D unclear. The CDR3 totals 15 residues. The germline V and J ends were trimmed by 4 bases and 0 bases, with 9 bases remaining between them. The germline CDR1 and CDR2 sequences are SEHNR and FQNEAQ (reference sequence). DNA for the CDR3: TGTGCCAGCAGCTCGTCCCTTGCAACTAATGAAAAACTGTTTTTT. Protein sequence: CASSSSLATNEKLFF. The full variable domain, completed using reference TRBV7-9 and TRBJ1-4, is DTGVSQNPRHKITKRGQNVTFRCDPISEHNRLYWYRQTLGQGPEFLTYFQNEAQLEKSRLLSDRFSAERPKGSFSTLEIQRTEQGDSAMYLCASSSSLATNEKLFFGSGTQLSVL.

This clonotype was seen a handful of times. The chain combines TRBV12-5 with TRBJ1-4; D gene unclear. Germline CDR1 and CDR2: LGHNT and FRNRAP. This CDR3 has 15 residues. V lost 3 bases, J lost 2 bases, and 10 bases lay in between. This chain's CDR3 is CASGFKVTTNEKLFF. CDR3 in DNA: TGTGCTAGTGGTTTCAAGGTTACGACTAATGAAAAACTGTTTTTT.

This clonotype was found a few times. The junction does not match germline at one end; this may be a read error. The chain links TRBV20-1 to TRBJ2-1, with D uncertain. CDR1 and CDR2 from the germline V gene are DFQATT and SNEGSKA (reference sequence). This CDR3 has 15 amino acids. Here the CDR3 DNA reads TGCAGTGCCTTAGTAAACCCTCTCCCCTACGATGAGCAGTTCTTC. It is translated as CSALVNPLPYDEQFF.

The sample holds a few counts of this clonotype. The CDR3 loop reads CSVGEFYGYTF. The CDR3 DNA follows: TGCAGCGTTGGGGAATTCTATGGCTACACCTTC. The gene calls are TRBV29-1 and TRBJ1-2, with D unclear. Germline assignment: CDR1 SQVTM and CDR2 ANQGSEA. The CDR3 length is 11 residues. V was clipped by 4 bases and J by 4 bases, with 7 bases between them. Supplemented by reference TRBV29-1 and TRBJ1-2, the full variable domain reads SAVISQKPSRDICQRGTSLTIQCQVDSQVTMMFWYRQQPGQSLTLIATANQGSEATYESGFVIDKFPISRPNLTFSTLTVSNMSPEDSSIYLCSVGEFYGYTFGSGTRLTVV.

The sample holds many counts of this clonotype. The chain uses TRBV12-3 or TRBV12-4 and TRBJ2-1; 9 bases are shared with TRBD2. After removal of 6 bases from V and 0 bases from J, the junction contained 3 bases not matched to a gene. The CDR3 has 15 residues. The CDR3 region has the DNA TGTGCCAGCAGCCGTAGCGGGAGCTCCTACAATGAGCAGTTCTTC. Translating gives CASSRSGSSYNEQFF.

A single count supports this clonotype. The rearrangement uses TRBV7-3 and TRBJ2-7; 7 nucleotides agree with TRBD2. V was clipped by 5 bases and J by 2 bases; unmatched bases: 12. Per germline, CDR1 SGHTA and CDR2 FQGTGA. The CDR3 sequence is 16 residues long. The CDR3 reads CASSPGGPTGAYEQYF. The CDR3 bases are TGTGCCAGCAGCCCGGGGGGACCGACCGGGGCCTACGAGCAGTACTTC. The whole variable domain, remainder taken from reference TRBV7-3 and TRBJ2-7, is GAGVSQTPSNKVTEKGKYVELRCDPISGHTALYWYRQSLGQGPEFLIYFQGTGAADDSGLPNDRFFAVRPEGSVSTLKIQRTERGDSAVYLCASSPGGPTGAYEQYFGPGTRLTVT.

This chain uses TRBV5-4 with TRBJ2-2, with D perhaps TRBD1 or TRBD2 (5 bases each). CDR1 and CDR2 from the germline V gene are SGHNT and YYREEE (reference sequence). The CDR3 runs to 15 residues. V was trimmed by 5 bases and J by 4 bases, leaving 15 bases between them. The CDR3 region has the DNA TGTGCCAGCAGGGGGGTGCCGGACGGCACCGGGGAGCTGTTTTTT. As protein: CASRGVPDGTGELFF.

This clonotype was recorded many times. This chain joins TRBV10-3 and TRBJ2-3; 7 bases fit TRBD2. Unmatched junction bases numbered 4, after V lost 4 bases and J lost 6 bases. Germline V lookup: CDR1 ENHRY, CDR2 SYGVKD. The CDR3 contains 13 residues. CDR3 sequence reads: CAISGTSDDTQYF. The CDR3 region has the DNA TGTGCCATCAGTGGGACTAGTGACGATACGCAGTATTTT.

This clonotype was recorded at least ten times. The CDR3 DNA sequence: TGTGCCAGCAGCTTACTAGCGGGAGGCAACAATGAGCAGTTCTTC. This translates into CASSLLAGGNNEQFF. This chain joins TRBV7-7 and TRBJ2-1; 11 nucleotides agree with TRBD2. In germline, CDR1 is SSHAT, CDR2 FNYEAQ (reference sequence). V dropped 2 bases and J dropped 5; count of bases not matched to a gene: 2. There are 15 residues in the CDR3.

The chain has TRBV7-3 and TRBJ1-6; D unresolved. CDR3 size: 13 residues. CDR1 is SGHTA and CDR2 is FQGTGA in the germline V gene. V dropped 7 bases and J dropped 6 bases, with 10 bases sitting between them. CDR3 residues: CASTGGVNSPLHF. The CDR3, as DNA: TGTGCCAGCACAGGAGGTGTTAATTCACCCCTCCACTTT.

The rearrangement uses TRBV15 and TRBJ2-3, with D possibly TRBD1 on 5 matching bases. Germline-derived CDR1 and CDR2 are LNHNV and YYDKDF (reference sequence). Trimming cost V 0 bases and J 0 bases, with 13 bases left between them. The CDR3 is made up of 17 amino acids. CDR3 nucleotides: TGTGCCACCAGCAGAGAAGTTACGACAGCTAGCACAGATACGCAGTATTTT. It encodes CATSREVTTASTDTQYF.

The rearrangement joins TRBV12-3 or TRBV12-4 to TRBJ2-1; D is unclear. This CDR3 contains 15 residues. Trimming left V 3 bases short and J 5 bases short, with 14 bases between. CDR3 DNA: TGTGCCAGCAGTTTCACGTCCACCTTAAACAATGAGCAGTTCTTC. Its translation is CASSFTSTLNNEQFF.

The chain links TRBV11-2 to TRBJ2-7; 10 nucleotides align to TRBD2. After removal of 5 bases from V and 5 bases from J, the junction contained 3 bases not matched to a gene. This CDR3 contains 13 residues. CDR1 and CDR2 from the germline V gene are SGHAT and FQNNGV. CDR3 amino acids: CASSASGSNEQYF. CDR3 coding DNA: TGTGCCAGCAGCGCTAGCGGGAGCAACGAGCAGTACTTC.

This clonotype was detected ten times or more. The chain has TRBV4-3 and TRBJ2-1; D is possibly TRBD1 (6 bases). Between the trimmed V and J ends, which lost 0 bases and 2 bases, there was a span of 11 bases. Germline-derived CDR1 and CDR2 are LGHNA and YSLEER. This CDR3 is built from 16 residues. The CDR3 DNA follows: TGCGCCAGCAGCCAAGAAGGGGGAATAACCTACAATGAGCAGTTCTTC. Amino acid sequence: CASSQEGGITYNEQFF.

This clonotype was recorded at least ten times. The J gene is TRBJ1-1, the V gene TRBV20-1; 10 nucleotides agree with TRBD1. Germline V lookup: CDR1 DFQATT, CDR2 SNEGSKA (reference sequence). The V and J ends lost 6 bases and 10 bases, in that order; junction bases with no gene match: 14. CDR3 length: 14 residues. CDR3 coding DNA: TGCAGTGCGGACCCTTTCGACAGGGGGCGAGGAGCTTTCTTT. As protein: CSADPFDRGRGAFF.

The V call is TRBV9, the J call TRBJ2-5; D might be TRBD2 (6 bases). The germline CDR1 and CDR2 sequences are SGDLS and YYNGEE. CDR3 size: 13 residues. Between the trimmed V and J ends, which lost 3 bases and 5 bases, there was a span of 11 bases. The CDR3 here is CASSGPDYETQYF. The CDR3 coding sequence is TGTGCCAGCAGCGGACCGGACTACGAGACCCAGTACTTC.

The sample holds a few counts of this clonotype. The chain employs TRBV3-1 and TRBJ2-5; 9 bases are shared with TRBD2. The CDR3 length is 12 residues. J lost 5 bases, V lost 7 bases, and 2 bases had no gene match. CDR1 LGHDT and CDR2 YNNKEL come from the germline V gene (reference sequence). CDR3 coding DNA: TGTGCCAGCACGCTAGCGGGGGAGACCCAGTACTTC. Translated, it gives CASTLAGETQYF.

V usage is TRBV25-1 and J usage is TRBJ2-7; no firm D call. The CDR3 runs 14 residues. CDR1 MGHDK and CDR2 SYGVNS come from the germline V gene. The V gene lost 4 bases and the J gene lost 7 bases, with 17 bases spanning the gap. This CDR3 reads CASSAFGNSEEQYF. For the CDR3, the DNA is TGTGCCAGCAGTGCATTCGGAAACTCGGAGGAGCAGTACTTC.

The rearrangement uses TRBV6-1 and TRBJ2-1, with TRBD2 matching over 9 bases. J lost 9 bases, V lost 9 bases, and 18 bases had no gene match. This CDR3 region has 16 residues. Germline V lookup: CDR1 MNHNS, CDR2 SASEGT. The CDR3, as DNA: TGTGCCAGTGCCCTAGCGGGAACCGTTAAGAAGGGTGAGCAGTTCTTC. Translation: CASALAGTVKKGEQFF.

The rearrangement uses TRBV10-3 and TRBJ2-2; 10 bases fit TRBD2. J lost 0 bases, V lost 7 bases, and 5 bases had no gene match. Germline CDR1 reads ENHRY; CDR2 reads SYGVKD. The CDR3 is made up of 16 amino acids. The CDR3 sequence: CAINQRGGTNTGELFF. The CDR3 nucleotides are TGTGCCATCAACCAGCGGGGGGGTACGAACACCGGGGAGCTGTTTTTT.

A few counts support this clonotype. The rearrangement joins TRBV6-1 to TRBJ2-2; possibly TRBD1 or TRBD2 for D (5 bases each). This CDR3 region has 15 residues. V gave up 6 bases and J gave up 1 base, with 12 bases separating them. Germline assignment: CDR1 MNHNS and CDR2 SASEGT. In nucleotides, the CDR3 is TGTGCCAGCAGCAGGCGAGGGGTGAACACCGGGGAGCTGTTTTTT. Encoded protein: CASSRRGVNTGELFF.

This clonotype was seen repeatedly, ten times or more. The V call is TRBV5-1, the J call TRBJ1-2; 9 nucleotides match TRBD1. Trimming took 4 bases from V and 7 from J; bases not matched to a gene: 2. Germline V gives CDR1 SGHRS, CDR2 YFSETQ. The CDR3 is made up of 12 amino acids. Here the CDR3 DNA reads TGCGCCAGCAGCCCGGACAGGGGTGGCTACACCTTC. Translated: CASSPDRGGYTF.

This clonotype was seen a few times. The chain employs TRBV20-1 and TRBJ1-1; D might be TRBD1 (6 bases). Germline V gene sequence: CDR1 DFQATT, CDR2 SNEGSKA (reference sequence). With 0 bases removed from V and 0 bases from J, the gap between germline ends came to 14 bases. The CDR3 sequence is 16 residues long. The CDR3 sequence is CSARDQRGALNTEAFF. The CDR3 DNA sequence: TGCAGTGCTAGAGATCAGAGGGGGGCATTGAACACTGAAGCTTTCTTT.

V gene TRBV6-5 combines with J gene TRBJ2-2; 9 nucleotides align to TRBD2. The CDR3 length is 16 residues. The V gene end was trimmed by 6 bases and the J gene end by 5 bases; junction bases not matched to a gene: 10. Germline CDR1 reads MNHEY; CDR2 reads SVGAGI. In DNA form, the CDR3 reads TGTGCCAGCAGACTCGTCGGCGGGGGGGCTACCGGGGAGCTGTTTTTT. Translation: CASRLVGGGATGELFF.

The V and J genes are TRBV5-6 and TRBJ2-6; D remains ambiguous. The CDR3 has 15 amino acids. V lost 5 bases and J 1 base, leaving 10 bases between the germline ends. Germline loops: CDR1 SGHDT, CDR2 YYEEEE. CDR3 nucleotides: TGTGCCAGCAGTGTTCCTAGTTCTGGGGCCAACGTCCTGACTTTC. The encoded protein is CASSVPSSGANVLTF.

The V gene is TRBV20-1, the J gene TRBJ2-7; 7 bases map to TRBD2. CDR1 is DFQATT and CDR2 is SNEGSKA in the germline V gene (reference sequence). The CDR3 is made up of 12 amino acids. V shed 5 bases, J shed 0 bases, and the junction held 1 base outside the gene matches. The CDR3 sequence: CSALAASYEQYF. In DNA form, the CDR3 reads TGCAGTGCTCTAGCGGCCTCCTACGAGCAGTACTTC.

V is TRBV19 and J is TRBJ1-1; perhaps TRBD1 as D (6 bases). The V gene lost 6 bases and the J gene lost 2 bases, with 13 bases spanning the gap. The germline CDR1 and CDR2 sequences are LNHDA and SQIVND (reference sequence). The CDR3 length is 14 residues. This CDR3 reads CASSRGDTNTEAFF. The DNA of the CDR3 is TGTGCCAGTAGCCGTGGGGACACCAACACTGAAGCTTTCTTT.

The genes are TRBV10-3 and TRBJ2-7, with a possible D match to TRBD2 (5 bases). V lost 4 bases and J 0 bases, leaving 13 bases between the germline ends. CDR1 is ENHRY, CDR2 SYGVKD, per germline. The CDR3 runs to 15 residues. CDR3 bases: TGTGCCATCAGTGCTGCGGCGGGCCCCTCCTACGAGCAGTACTTC. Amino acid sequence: CAISAAAGPSYEQYF.